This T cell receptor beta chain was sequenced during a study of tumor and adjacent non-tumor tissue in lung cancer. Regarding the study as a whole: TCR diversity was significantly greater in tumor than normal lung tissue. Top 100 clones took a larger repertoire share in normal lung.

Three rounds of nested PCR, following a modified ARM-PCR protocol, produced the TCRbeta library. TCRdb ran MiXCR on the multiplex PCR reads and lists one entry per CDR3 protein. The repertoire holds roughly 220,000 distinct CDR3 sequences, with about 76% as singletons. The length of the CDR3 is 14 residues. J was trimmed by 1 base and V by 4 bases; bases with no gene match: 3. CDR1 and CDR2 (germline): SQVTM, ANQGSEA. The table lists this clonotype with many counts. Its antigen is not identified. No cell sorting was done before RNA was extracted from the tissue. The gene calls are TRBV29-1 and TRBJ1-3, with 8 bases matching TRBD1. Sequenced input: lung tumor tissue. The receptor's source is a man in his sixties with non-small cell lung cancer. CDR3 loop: CSVGQGTSGNTIYF. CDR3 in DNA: TGCAGCGTTGGACAGGGGACTTCTGGAAACACCATATATTTT.